This is a list of T cell receptor beta chains from one sample in a study of blood T cell repertoires in COVID-19. Assay used: immunoSEQ multiplex PCR; TCRdb lists only in-frame clones, some missing. Of fewer than 500,000 clones listed, roughly 88% are singletons. The sequenced sample consisted of PBMCs or T cells enriched from blood (not recorded which). The receptors were gathered from a woman in her twenties or thirties with acute COVID-19. Each CDR3 is given with its conserved first and last residue. D genes are given only for firm matches. Clone size is shown for a subset of rows, as once, few, many or a class of expanded clone.

d_call j_call clone_size v_call cdr3_aa cdr3_nt
TRBD1 TRBJ1-2 NA TRBV7-2 CASSLSDRVLGYTF TGTGCCAGCAGCTTAAGTGACAGGGTCCTTGGCTACACCTTC
NA TRBJ1-6 NA TRBV5-8 CASSTLTASGSPLHF TGTGCCAGCAGCACCTTGACAGCCTCCGGTTCACCCCTCCACTTT
TRBD1 TRBJ1-1 NA TRBV6-5 CASSYGQGNTEAFF TGTGCCAGCAGTTACGGACAGGGGAACACTGAAGCTTTCTTT
TRBD2 TRBJ2-3 once TRBV2 CASSVQAGVTDTQYF TGTGCCAGCAGTGTTCAAGCGGGGGTAACAGATACGCAGTATTTT
NA TRBJ2-3 once TRBV5-1 CASSLWRTDTQYF TGCGCCAGCAGCTTGTGGCGCACAGATACGCAGTATTTT
TRBD1 TRBJ1-2 NA TRBV7-9 CASSSEPGTGEVGYTF TGTGCCAGCAGCTCAGAACCCGGGACAGGGGAGGTCGGGTACACCTTC
NA TRBJ1-1 NA TRBV24-1 CATTDSLNTEAFF TGTGCCACGACGGACAGCTTGAACACTGAAGCTTTCTTT
NA TRBJ1-2 few TRBV7-2 CASSPSEAGGSWGYGYTF TGTGCCAGCAGTCCCAGCGAGGCCGGAGGGAGTTGGGGATATGGCTACACCTTC
NA TRBJ2-1 few TRBV9 CASGGHYNEQFF TGTGCCAGCGGGGGACACTACAATGAGCAGTTCTTC
NA TRBJ2-1 NA TRBV30 CVWMEAYNEQFF TGTGTCTGGATGGAGGCTTACAATGAGCAGTTCTTC
NA TRBJ1-4 once TRBV19 CASRTFATNEKLFF TGTGCCAGTCGTACTTTTGCAACTAATGAAAAACTGTTTTTT
TRBD1 TRBJ1-6 NA TRBV7-2 CASSPEGQPSSPLHF TGTGCCAGCAGCCCGGAGGGACAGCCTTCCTCACCCCTCCACTTT
TRBD1 TRBJ1-5 NA TRBV2 CASSSGQVGQPQHF TGTGCCAGCAGCTCGGGACAGGTCGGACAGCCCCAGCATTTT
TRBD2 TRBJ2-1 NA TRBV10-2 CASTTSGLRDEQFF TGCGCCAGCACGACTAGCGGGCTCAGGGATGAGCAGTTCTTC
TRBD1 TRBJ1-4 NA TRBV14 CASSQQGQGEKLFF TGTGCCAGCAGCCAGCAAGGACAGGGGGAAAAACTGTTTTTT
NA TRBJ1-6 NA TRBV28 CASSLREYNSPLHF TGTGCCAGCAGTTTAAGGGAGTATAATTCACCCCTCCACTTT
TRBD2 TRBJ2-1 NA TRBV6-5 CASTYGGSHNEQFF TGTGCCAGCACCTACGGGGGGTCCCACAATGAGCAGTTCTTC
TRBD2 TRBJ2-3 NA TRBV5-1 CASSRGATSGSFTDTQYF TGCGCCAGCAGCCGGGGGGCAACTAGCGGATCCTTCACAGATACGCAGTATTTT
NA TRBJ1-2 NA TRBV5-1 CASREGYGYTF TGCGCCAGCAGGGAGGGCTATGGCTACACCTTC
NA TRBJ2-7 NA TRBV19 CASSIGGSEQYF TGTGCCAGTAGTATAGGGGGCAGCGAGCAGTACTTC
TRBD1 TRBJ2-7 once TRBV5-1 CASSLGAGTVNYEQYF TGCGCCAGCAGCTTGGGCGCCGGGACAGTCAACTACGAGCAGTACTTC
NA TRBJ2-1 NA TRBV5-1 CASSLRAGAGYNEQFF TGCGCCAGCAGCTTGAGGGCGGGGGCTGGATACAATGAGCAGTTCTTC
NA TRBJ2-2 few TRBV12-2 CASRLDPGTGETPTGELFF TGTGCAAGTCGCTTAGACCCAGGAACAGGGGAAACCCCCACCGGGGAGCTGTTTTTT
TRBD2 TRBJ2-3 few TRBV10-2 CASSESSAGPDTQYF TGCGCCAGCAGTGAATCCTCAGCGGGGCCAGATACGCAGTATTTT
NA TRBJ2-5 NA TRBV7-3 CASSSQTGRETQYF TGTGCCAGCAGCTCCCAGACAGGGAGGGAGACCCAGTACTTC
NA TRBJ1-5 NA TRBV6-4 CATREFLNQPQHF TGTGCCACCAGGGAGTTCCTAAATCAGCCCCAGCATTTT
TRBD2 TRBJ2-7 once TRBV7-2 CASSSSGSSYEQYF TGTGCCAGCAGCTCTAGCGGGAGCTCCTACGAGCAGTACTTC
NA TRBJ2-1 NA TRBV29-1 CSVNRGGEQFF TGCAGCGTCAACAGGGGGGGTGAGCAGTTCTTC
TRBD2 TRBJ2-3 NA TRBV7-9 CASSPGLALDTQYF TGTGCCAGCAGCCCGGGACTAGCGTTAGATACGCAGTATTTT
TRBD1 TRBJ2-1 NA TRBV5-1 CASSAGTGVHNEQFF TGCGCCAGCAGCGCCGGGACAGGGGTCCACAATGAGCAGTTCTTC
TRBD1 TRBJ1-1 NA TRBV19 CASSIDRDSAAFMNTEAFF TGTGCCAGTAGTATAGATCGGGACAGCGCAGCCTTCATGAACACTGAAGCTTTCTTT
NA TRBJ1-1 NA TRBV10-2 CASRLSTEAFF TGCGCCAGCCGACTCTCTACTGAAGCTTTCTTT
NA TRBJ1-4 NA TRBV25-1 CASSDGKQGEKLFF TGTGCCAGCAGTGATGGCAAGCAGGGTGAAAAACTGTTTTTT
TRBD1 TRBJ1-4 NA TRBV2 CASSIRQGAGEKLFF TGTGCCAGCAGTATCCGACAGGGGGCGGGTGAAAAACTGTTTTTT
NA TRBJ2-5 NA TRBV30 CAWSRTARETQYF TGTGCCTGGAGTCGAACGGCCAGGGAGACCCAGTACTTC
NA TRBJ1-2 NA TRBV7-9 CASSRAGVYGYTF TGTGCCAGCAGTCGGGCAGGGGTCTATGGCTACACCTTC
NA TRBJ1-1 NA TRBV6-5 CASSLGQGSLAFF TGTGCCAGCAGTTTGGGGCAGGGGAGTTTAGCTTTCTTT
TRBD1 TRBJ1-1 NA TRBV24-1 CATRGQGGTEAFF TGTGCCACCAGGGGACAGGGGGGAACTGAAGCTTTCTTT
TRBD2 TRBJ2-1 NA TRBV24-1 CATSDPGGGGPNEQFF TGTGCCACCAGTGACCCCGGCGGGGGGGGCCCGAATGAGCAGTTCTTC
NA TRBJ2-7 NA TRBV6-1 CVSSEVEHEQYF TGTGTCAGCAGTGAGGTCGAGCACGAGCAGTACTTC
TRBD2 TRBJ2-3 NA TRBV7-8 CASSLGPRLAGGRTDTQYF TGTGCCAGCAGCTTAGGCCCCCGACTAGCGGGGGGGCGAACAGATACGCAGTATTTT
NA TRBJ2-2 few TRBV4-3 CASSQLTGTGELFF TGCGCCAGCAGCCAACTAACAGGCACCGGGGAGCTGTTTTTT
TRBD1 TRBJ1-3 NA TRBV5-1 CASSLGDRGVGNTIYF TGCGCCAGCAGCTTGGGCGACAGGGGGGTCGGAAACACCATATATTTT
NA TRBJ1-6 once TRBV18 CASSLDRLNSPLHF TGTGCCAGCTCTCTCGACAGGCTTAATTCACCCCTCCACTTT
NA TRBJ1-3 NA TRBV15 CATRSGRFSGNTIYF TGTGCCACCAGAAGCGGGAGATTCTCTGGAAACACCATATATTTT
NA TRBJ2-1 NA TRBV5-6 CASSLGTAEQFF TGTGCCAGCAGCTTGGGGACTGCTGAGCAGTTCTTC
NA TRBJ1-5 once TRBV14 CASSQGRARNQPQHF TGTGCCAGCAGCCAAGGGAGGGCGCGGAATCAGCCCCAGCATTTT
NA TRBJ1-2 few TRBV18 CASSPMTAPTNYGYTF TGTGCCAGCTCACCAATGACAGCCCCGACTAACTATGGCTACACCTTC
NA TRBJ1-1 once TRBV9 CASSPVGAAGTEAFF TGTGCCAGCAGCCCGGTCGGGGCAGCGGGAACTGAAGCTTTCTTT
TRBD1 TRBJ1-1 NA TRBV15 CATSRGDRGENTEAFF TGTGCCACCAGCAGAGGGGACAGGGGAGAAAACACTGAAGCTTTCTTT
NA TRBJ2-7 NA TRBV2 CASTGAYEQYF TGTGCCAGCACAGGGGCCTACGAGCAGTACTTC
NA TRBJ2-1 once TRBV4-1 CASSQDLLVGNEQFF TGCGCCAGCAGCCAAGATCTCCTAGTCGGCAATGAGCAGTTCTTC